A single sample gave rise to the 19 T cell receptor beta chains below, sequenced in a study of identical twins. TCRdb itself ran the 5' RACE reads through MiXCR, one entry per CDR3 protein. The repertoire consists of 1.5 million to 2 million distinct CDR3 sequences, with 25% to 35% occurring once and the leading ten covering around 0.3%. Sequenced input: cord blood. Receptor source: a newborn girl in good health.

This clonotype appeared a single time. CDR3 residues: CAISATGGQGEQYF. The CDR3 DNA follows: TGTGCCATCAGTGCTACAGGGGGCCAAGGCGAGCAGTACTTC. The J gene is TRBJ2-5, the V gene TRBV10-3; 9 bases fit TRBD1. The J call may not be correct, given that the DNA end is closer to TRBJ2-7. From germline, CDR1 is ENHRY and CDR2 SYGVKD. This CDR3 has 14 amino acids.

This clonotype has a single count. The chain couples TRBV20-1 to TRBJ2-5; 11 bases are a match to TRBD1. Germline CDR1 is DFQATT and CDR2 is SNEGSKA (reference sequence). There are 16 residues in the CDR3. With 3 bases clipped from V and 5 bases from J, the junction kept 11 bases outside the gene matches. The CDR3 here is CSARPRTGGGGETQYF. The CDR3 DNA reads TGCAGTGCTAGGCCGAGGACAGGGGGCGGGGGGGAGACCCAGTACTTC.

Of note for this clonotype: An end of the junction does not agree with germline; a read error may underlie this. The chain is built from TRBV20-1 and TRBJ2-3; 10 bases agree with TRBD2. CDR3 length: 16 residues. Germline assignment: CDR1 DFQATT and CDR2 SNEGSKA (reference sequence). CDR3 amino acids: CGARGPSGSSSGTQYF. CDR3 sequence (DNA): TGCGGTGCTAGAGGGCCTAGCGGGAGTAGTTCGGGTACGCAGTATTTT.

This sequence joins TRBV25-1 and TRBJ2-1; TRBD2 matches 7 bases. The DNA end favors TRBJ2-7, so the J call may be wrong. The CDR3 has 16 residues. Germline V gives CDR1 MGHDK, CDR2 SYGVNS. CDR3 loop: CASSGPGRSSYNEQYF. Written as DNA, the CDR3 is TGTGCCAGCAGTGGACCCGGGAGGAGCTCCTACAATGAGCAGTACTTC.

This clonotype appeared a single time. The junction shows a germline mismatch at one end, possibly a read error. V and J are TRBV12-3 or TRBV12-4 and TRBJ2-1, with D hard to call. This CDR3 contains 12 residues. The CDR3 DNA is TGTGCCGGCAGCCCCCGAAGCGATGAGCAGTTCTTC. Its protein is CAGSPRSDEQFF.

The CDR3 nucleotides are TGTGCCAGCGCACGAACAGGTCAGCCCCAGCATTTT. It codes for CASARTGQPQHF. This sequence joins TRBV2 and TRBJ1-5, with a possible D match to TRBD1 (5 bases). The CDR3 has 12 residues. The germline CDR1 and CDR2 sequences are SNHLY and FYNNEI. The V and J ends lost 8 bases and 6 bases respectively, with 11 bases between them.

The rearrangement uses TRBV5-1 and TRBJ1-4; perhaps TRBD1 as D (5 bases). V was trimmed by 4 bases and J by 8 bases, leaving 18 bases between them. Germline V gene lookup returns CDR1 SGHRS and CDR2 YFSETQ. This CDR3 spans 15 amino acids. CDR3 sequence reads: CASSPWLPGKEKLFF. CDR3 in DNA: TGCGCCAGCAGCCCTTGGTTGCCAGGGAAGGAAAAACTGTTTTTT.

CDR3 in amino acids: CASGTSGSLSTDTQYF. CDR3 DNA: TGTGCCAGTGGGACTAGCGGGAGCCTTAGCACAGATACGCAGTATTTT. The V gene is TRBV3-1, the J gene TRBJ2-3, with 14 bases lining up with TRBD2. The CDR3 covers 16 residues. CDR1 is LGHDT, CDR2 YNNKEL, per germline (reference sequence). V was pared by 9 bases and J by 0 bases, with 5 bases of the junction left unmatched.

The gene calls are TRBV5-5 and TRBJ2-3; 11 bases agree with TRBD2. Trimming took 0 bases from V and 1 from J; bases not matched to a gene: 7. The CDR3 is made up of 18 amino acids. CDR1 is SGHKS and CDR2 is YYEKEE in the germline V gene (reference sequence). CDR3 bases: TGTGCCAGCAGCTTGGTGACTAGCGGGGACTACGGCACAGATACGCAGTATTTT. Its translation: CASSLVTSGDYGTDTQYF.

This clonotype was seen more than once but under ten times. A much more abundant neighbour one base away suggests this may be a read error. This CDR3 reads CASSPGQIYGYTF. The CDR3 DNA reads as TGTGCCAGCAGCCCGGGACAGATCTATGGCTACACCTTC. The chain combines TRBV14 with TRBJ1-2; 7 bases agree with TRBD1. This CDR3 has 13 amino acids. CDR1 is SGHDN, CDR2 FVKESK, per germline. Trimming removed 4 bases from V and 4 bases from J; junction bases left unmatched: 3.

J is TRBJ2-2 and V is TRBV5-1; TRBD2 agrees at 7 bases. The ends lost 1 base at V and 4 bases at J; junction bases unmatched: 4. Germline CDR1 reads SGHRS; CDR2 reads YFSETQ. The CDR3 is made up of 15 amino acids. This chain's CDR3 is CASSLRASGTGELFF. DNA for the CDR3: TGCGCCAGCAGCTTGAGGGCTAGCGGCACCGGGGAGCTGTTTTTT.

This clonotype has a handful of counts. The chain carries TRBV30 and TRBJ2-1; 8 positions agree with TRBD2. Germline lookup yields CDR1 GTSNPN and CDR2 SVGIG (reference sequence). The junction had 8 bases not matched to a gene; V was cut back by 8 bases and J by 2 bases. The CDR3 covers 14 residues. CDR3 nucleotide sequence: TGTGCCCGCCGACGGGGGGGGACCTACAATGAGCAGTTCTTC. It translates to CARRRGGTYNEQFF.

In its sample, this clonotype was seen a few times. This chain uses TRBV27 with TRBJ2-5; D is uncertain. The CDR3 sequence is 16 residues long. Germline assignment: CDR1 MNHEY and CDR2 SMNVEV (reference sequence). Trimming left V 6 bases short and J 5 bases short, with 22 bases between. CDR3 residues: CASSHWKYRIPETQYF. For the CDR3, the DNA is TGTGCCAGCAGCCATTGGAAGTACCGAATCCCCGAGACCCAGTACTTC.

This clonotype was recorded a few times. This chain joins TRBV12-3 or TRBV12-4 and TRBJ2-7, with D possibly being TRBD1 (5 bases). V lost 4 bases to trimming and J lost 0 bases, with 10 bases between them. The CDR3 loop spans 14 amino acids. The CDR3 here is CASSWTRSSYEQYF. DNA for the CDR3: TGTGCCAGCAGTTGGACAAGGAGCTCCTACGAGCAGTACTTC.

In nucleotides, the CDR3 is TGTGCCAGCAGCCCCAAGGAAAACACTGAAGCTTTCTTT. This codes for CASSPKENTEAFF. The chain has TRBV14 and TRBJ1-1, with unresolved D. Trimming left V 4 bases short and J 2 bases short, with 8 bases between. The germline V gene encodes CDR1 SGHDN and CDR2 FVKESK. The CDR3 consists of 13 residues.

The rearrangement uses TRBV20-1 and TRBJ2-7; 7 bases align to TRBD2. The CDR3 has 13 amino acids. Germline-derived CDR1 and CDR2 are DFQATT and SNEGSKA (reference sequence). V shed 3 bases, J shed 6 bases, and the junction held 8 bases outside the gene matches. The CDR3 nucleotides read TGCAGTGCTAGTCCGGGACTAAAGGGCGAGCAGTACTTC. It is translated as CSASPGLKGEQYF.

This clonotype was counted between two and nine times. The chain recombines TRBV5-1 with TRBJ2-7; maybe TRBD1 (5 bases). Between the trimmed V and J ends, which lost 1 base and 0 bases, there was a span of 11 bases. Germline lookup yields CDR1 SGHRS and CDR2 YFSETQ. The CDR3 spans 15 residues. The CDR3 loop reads CASSLSPGFSYEQYF. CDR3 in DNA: TGCGCCAGCAGCTTGTCCCCAGGGTTCTCCTACGAGCAGTACTTC.

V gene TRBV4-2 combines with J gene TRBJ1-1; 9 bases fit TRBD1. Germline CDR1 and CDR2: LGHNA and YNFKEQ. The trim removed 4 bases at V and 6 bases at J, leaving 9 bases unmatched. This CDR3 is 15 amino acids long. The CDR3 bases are TGTGCCAGCAGCCTCCGGGACAGGGATGCTCCTGAAGCTTTCTTT. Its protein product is CASSLRDRDAPEAFF.

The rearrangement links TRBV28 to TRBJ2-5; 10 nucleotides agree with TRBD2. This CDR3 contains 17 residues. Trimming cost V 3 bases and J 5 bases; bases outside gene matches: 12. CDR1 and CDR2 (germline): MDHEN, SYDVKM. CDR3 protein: CASSLKGLAHSAETQYF. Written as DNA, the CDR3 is TGTGCCAGCAGTTTGAAGGGACTAGCGCATTCGGCGGAGACCCAGTACTTC.